The 9 T cell receptor beta chains reported below all come from one sample, sequenced in a study of cytomegalovirus exposure and HLA in healthy donors. PCR used 60 Vbeta primers and 13 Jbeta primers. The assay was immunoSEQ multiplex PCR, and TCRdb's table has in-frame clones only and misses some. The sample has fewer than 130,000 clones, around 87% seen once. Sample: PBMCs. These receptors were obtained from a man aged 40-49 years in good health and CMV-seronegative.

The chain joins TRBV7-9 to TRBJ2-7; D may be TRBD1 (6 bases). Trimming left V 5 bases short and J 3 bases short, with 11 bases between. The CDR3 consists of 13 residues. Germline assignment: CDR1 SEHNR and CDR2 FQNEAQ (reference sequence). For the CDR3, the DNA is TGTGCCAGCAGCACCCTGACAGGCTACGAGCAGTACTTC. It yields the protein CASSTLTGYEQYF.

For the CDR3, the DNA is TGTGCCAGCACCCCCGCGACAGGGCAATCAACGAACACCGGGGAGCTGTTTTTT. This sequence encodes CASTPATGQSTNTGELFF. The chain employs TRBV21-1 and TRBJ2-2; TRBD1, the D gene given by the table, was not confirmed from the DNA. TRBV21-1 is designated a pseudogene. The CDR3 loop spans 18 amino acids.

The genes are TRBV21-1 and TRBJ2-5; TRBD2, the table's D call, lacks a check against the DNA. TRBV21-1 is assigned pseudogene status. CDR3 length: 14 residues. CDR3 loop: CASSGPGLQETQYF. Written as DNA, the CDR3 is TGTGCCAGCAGCGGACCGGGACTCCAAGAGACCCAGTACTTC.

This clone was seen a handful of times. V and J are TRBV28 and TRBJ2-4; 9 bases map to TRBD2. Germline V lookup: CDR1 MDHEN, CDR2 SYDVKM. This CDR3 is 15 amino acids long. J lost 6 bases, V lost 3 bases, and 6 bases had no gene match. CDR3: CASSLVMTSGNIQYF. CDR3 DNA: TGTGCCAGCAGTTTGGTCATGACTAGCGGAAACATTCAGTACTTC.

The chain couples TRBV30 to TRBJ1-2; unclear D gene. V lost 4 bases to trimming and J lost 1 base, with 10 bases between them. This CDR3 contains 13 residues. CDR1 GTSNPN and CDR2 SVGIG come from the germline V gene (reference sequence). As DNA, the CDR3 is TGTGCCTGGACCTTAACCAGTAACTATGGCTACACCTTC. Protein sequence: CAWTLTSNYGYTF.

The sample holds a few counts of this clone. The V call is TRBV7-2, the J call TRBJ2-7; 9 bases fit TRBD2. This CDR3 spans 17 amino acids. Trimming cost V 4 bases and J 5 bases; bases outside gene matches: 15. Looked up from germline, CDR1 is SGHTA and CDR2 is FQGNSA. In DNA form, the CDR3 reads TGTGCCAGCAGCTCCACAGAGGCGCGGGGGGGGCCCGACGAGCAGTACTTC. As protein: CASSSTEARGGPDEQYF.

The rearrangement uses TRBV4-2 and TRBJ2-7; 7 bases are shared with TRBD1. The CDR3 spans 14 residues. The V segment lost 5 bases and the J segment 7 bases; nucleotides outside the gene matches: 11. Germline V gene sequence: CDR1 LGHNA, CDR2 YNFKEQ. CDR3 residues: CASSTRTGLGEQYF. The CDR3 DNA follows: TGTGCCAGCAGCACCCGGACAGGCCTGGGGGAGCAGTACTTC.

This chain uses TRBV2 with TRBJ1-5; 7 nucleotides align to TRBD1. V was clipped by 6 bases and J by 3 bases; unmatched bases: 11. This CDR3 contains 16 residues. Germline loops: CDR1 SNHLY, CDR2 FYNNEI. CDR3 nucleotide sequence: TGTGCCAGCAGCCCGGGACAGCTTTCCGCCAATCAGCCCCAGCATTTT. It codes for CASSPGQLSANQPQHF. Full variable domain (rest looked up from reference TRBV2 and TRBJ1-5): EPEVTQTPSHQVTQMGQEVILRCVPISNHLYFYWYRQILGQKVEFLVSFYNNEISEKSEIFDDQFSVERPDGSNFTLKIRSTKLEDSAMYFCASSPGQLSANQPQHFGDGTRLSIL.

CDR3 coding DNA: TGTGCCTGGAGTGGAAGACGGGGGGCATCAGAGACCCAGTACTTC. It specifies CAWSGRRGASETQYF. The chain couples TRBV30 to TRBJ2-5; TRBD2 might be the D (7 bases). V was pared by 1 base and J by 4 bases, with 16 bases between. Germline V gene sequence: CDR1 GTSNPN, CDR2 SVGIG (reference sequence). The CDR3 is made up of 15 amino acids.